This T cell receptor beta chain was identified in a study of tumor-infiltrating lymphocytes in glioblastoma multiforme. TCRB libraries came from RNA via three nested multiplex PCR rounds. Input was 0.5 to 0.6 ug total RNA, reverse-transcribed with a C-beta primer. Unique molecular identifiers were not described for the libraries. Each CDR3 protein is one row after TCRdb ran MiXCR on the multiplex PCR reads. The sample lists 25,000 to 35,000 distinct CDR3 sequences, approximately 60% occurring once. This clonotype was observed a few times. Its antigen remains unknown. Overall study findings and caveats: No surface-marker sorting into functional T cell subtypes was done. Only one glioblastoma patient had TCR and mutation analysis.

This clonotype was obtained from a male donor with glioblastoma. Material for sequencing was brain tumor tissue.

CDR3 loop: CASSIGQGNTEAFF. The CDR3 bases are TGTGCCAGCAGCATAGGACAGGGGAACACTGAAGCTTTCTTT. The chain has TRBV7-3 and TRBJ1-1, with 8 positions matching TRBD1. Germline V CDR1 and CDR2: SGHTA, FQGTGA. The CDR3 consists of 14 residues. The V segment lost 5 bases and the J segment 1 base; nucleotides outside the gene matches: 3.